The entry below describes one TCR beta chain. The antigen remains undetermined. This specimen belongs to a study of shared clonotypes between healthy human individuals. This CDR3 contains 13 residues. V gave up 5 bases and J gave up 8 bases, with 15 bases separating them. Germline CDR1 reads LNHNV; CDR2 reads YYDKDF (reference sequence). Study-wide results and caveats: Donor clonotype sharing was expected to depend on sequencing depth. Larger richness was generally estimated for naive than memory subsets.

TCRdb's table, derived via immunoSEQ multiplex PCR, lists solely in-frame clones and lacks some. The sample lists over 2 million clones, less than 95% occurring once. Naive-designated CD8 cells lacked CD45RO, were positively enriched for CCR7, and omitted terminally differentiated effector memory CD45RA+ cells. The specimen sequenced was naive CD8+ T cells sorted from blood. The rearrangement links TRBV15 to TRBJ1-1; D gene ambiguous. The source of this sequence is a man aged 18 to 29 in good health. The CDR3 reads CATSDTEYGEAFF. CDR3 sequence (DNA): TGTGCCACCAGCGACACGGAGTATGGGGAAGCTTTCTTT.